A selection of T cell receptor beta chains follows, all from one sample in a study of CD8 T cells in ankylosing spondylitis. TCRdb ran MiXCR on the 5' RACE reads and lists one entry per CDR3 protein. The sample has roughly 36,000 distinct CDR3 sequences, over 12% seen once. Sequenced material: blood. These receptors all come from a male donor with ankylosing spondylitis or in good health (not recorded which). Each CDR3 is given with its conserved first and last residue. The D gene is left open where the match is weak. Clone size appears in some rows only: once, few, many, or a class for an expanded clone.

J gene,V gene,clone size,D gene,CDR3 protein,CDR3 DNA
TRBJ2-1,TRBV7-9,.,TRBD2,CASSPIAGGPNEQFF,TGTGCCAGCAGCCCCATAGCGGGAGGCCCCAATGAGCAGTTCTTC
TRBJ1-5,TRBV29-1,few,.,CSVCEGYQPQHF,TGCAGCGTTTGTGAGGGTTATCAGCCCCAGCATTTT
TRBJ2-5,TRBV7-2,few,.,CASSLDGGAYQETQYF,TGTGCCAGCAGCTTAGATGGGGGGGCGTACCAAGAGACCCAGTACTTC
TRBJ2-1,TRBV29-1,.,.,CSVKTVAMGEQFF,TGCAGCGTGAAGACAGTTGCGATGGGGGAGCAGTTCTTC
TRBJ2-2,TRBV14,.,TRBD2,CASSNSGRPGELFF,TGTGCCAGCAGCAACAGCGGGAGGCCCGGGGAGCTGTTTTTT
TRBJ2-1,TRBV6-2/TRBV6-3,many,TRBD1,CASSFGQGMLF,TGTGCCAGCAGTTTCGGACAGGGTATGCTCTTC
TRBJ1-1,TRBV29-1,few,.,CSVDAAAGTEAFF,TGCAGCGTTGACGCAGCCGCGGGGACTGAAGCTTTCTTT
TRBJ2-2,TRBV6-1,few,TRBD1,CASRPGGGELFF,TGTGCCAGCAGGCCAGGGGGCGGGGAGCTGTTTTTT
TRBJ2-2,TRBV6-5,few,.,CASRQGPGELFF,TGTGCCAGCAGACAGGGACCCGGGGAGCTGTTTTTT
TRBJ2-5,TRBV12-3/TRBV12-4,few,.,CASSLGPLLETQYF,TGTGCCAGCAGTTTAGGCCCTCTTTTAGAGACCCAGTACTTC
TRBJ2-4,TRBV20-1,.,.,CSAPDPGRAKNIQYF,TGCAGTGCTCCCGATCCAGGGAGAGCCAAAAACATTCAGTACTTC
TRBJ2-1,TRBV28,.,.,CASSMPRDPSSYNEQFF,TGTGCCAGCAGTATGCCTCGTGACCCGAGCTCCTACAATGAGCAGTTCTTC
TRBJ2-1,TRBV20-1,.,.,CSARGEVWDEQFF,TGCAGTGCTAGAGGCGAGGTTTGGGATGAGCAGTTCTTC
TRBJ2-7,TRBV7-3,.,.,CASSLQRGRYEQYF,TGTGCCAGCAGCTTACAACGGGGAAGGTACGAGCAGTACTTC